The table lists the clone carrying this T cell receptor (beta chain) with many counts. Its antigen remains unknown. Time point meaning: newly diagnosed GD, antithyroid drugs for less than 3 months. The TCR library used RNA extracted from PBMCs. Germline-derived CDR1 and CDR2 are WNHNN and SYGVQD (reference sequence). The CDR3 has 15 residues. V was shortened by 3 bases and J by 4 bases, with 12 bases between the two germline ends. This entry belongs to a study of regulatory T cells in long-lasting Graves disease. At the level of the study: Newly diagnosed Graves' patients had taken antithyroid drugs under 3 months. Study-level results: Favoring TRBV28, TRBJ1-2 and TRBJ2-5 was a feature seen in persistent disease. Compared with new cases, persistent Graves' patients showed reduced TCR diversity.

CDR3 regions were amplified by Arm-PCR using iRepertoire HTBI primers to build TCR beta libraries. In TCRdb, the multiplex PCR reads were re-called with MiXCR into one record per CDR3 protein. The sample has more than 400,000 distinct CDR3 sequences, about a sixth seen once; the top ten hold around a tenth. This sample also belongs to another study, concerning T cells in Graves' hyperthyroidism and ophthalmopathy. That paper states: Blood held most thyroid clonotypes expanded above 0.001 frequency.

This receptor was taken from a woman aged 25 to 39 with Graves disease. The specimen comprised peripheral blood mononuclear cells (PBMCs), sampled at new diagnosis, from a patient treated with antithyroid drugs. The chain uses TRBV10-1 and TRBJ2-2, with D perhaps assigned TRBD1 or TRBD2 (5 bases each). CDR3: CASSEGAGSTGELFF. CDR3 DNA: TGCGCCAGCAGTGAAGGAGCAGGGAGCACCGGGGAGCTGTTTTTT.